This T cell receptor (beta chain) was sequenced in a study of CD8 T cells in Susac syndrome. The germline V and J ends were trimmed by 1 base and 0 bases, with 10 bases remaining between them. Germline-derived CDR1 and CDR2 are MDHEN and SYDVKM. The CDR3 consists of 16 residues. This clonotype was detected only once. When the RNA was reverse transcribed, random hexamers were used with an input of roughly 0.45 to 1 ug. Amplification of TCR beta CDR3 spanned 54 Vbeta and 13 Jbeta via immunoSEQ multiplex PCR. TCRdb re-analysed the immunoSEQ multiplex PCR reads in MiXCR, keeping a single row per CDR3 protein. Of 250,000 to 350,000 distinct CDR3 sequences listed, around 84% are singletons. From blood CD8+ and CD4+ T cells, the TCR beta chain was sequenced. Stable or active relapsing-remitting multiple sclerosis, untreated and meeting revised McDonald criteria, defined the controls. TEMRA cells underwent FACS enrichment and CD8+ and CD4+ T cells underwent negative isolation.

V gene TRBV28 combines with J gene TRBJ1-5; D remains unclear. The receptor was derived from a human donor with multiple sclerosis. The sample taken for sequencing was CD8+ T cells from PBMCs. Here the CDR3 DNA reads TGTGCCAGCAGTTTATTGGAAGATTATAGCAATCAGCCCCAGCATTTT. Residues: CASSLLEDYSNQPQHF.